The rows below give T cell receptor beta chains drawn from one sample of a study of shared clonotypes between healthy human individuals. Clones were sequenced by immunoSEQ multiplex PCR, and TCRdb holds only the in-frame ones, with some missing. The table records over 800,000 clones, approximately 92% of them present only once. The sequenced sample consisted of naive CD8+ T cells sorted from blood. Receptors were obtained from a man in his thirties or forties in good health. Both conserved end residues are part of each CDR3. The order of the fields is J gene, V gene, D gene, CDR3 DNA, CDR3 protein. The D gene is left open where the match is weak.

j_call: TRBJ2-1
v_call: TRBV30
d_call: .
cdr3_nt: TGTGCCTGGAGTGGGCTGCGGGTTATAAGCAATGAGCAGTTCTTC
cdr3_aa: CAWSGLRVISNEQFF

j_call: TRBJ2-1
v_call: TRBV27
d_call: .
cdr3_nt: TGTGCCAGCAGCCTAGACCCACTAGGGCCCTACAATGAGCAGTTCTTC
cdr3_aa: CASSLDPLGPYNEQFF

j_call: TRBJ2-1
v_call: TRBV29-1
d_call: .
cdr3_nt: TGCAGCGTTCCCAATGAGCAGTTCTTC
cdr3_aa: CSVPNEQFF

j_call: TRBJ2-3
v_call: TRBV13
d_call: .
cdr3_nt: TGTGCCAGCAGCACGGACCGGGAGCAAGGCGGCGATACGCAGTATTTT
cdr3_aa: CASSTDREQGGDTQYF

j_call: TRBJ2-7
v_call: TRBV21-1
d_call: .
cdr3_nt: TGTGCCAGCAGCAACGGAGCCCTTCCAAGCGGCGAGCAGTACTTC
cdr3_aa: CASSNGALPSGEQYF

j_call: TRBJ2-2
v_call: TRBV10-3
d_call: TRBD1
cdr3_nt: TGTGCCATCCAACCCCCGGGCGGGACAGGGTCCGGGGAGCTGTTTTTT
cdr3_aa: CAIQPPGGTGSGELFF

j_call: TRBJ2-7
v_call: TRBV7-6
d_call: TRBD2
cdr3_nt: TGTGCCAGCAGCCCTTCGGGGGGGTACGAGCAGTACTTC
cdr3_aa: CASSPSGGYEQYF

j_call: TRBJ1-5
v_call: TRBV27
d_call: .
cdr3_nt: TGTGCCAGCAGTTTGGGCAGGGGACAGCCCCAGCATTTT
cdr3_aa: CASSLGRGQPQHF

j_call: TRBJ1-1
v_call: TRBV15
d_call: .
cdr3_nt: TGTGCCACCAGCAGAGATCGGACGGTGAACACTGAAGCTTTCTTT
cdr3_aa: CATSRDRTVNTEAFF

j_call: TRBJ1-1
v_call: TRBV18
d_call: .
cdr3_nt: TGTGCCAGCTCACCCAGGGGTTCTGACGCTGAAGCTTTCTTT
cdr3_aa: CASSPRGSDAEAFF

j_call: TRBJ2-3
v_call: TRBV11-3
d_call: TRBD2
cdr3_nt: TGTGCCAGCAGCCTCGGACTAGCGGGAGGGATGGATACGCAGTATTTT
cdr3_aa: CASSLGLAGGMDTQYF

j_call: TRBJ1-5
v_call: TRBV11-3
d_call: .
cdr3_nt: TGTGCCAGCAGCTTCTGCGCGCAGGACCAATATAGCAATCAGCCCCAGCATTTT
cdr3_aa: CASSFCAQDQYSNQPQHF